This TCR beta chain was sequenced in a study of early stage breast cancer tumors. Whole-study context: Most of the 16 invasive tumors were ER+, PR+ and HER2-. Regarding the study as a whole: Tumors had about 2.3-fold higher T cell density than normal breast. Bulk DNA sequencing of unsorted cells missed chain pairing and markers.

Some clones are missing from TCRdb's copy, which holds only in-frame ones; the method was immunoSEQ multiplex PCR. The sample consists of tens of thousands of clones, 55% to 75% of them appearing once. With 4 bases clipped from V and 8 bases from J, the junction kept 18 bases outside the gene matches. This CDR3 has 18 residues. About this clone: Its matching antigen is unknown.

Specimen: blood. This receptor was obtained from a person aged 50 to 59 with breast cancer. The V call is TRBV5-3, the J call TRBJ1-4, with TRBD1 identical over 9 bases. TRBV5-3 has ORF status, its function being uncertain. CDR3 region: CARSLTGGKNLLGEKLFF. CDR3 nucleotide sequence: TGTGCCAGAAGCCTAACAGGGGGCAAAAACCTCTTAGGGGAAAAACTGTTTTTT.